The subject of this entry is one TCR beta chain. Its specific antigen is unknown. No qualities accompany the bases; no much larger clone lies one base away. The library was prepared using the immunoSEQ multiplex PCR assay. TCRdb took this table from immuneACCESS and kept in-frame rearrangements with V and J called. Such tables lack part of the clones; where checked against another copy, unresolved V genes explain under half of the gap, and the rest is unexplained. The sample table shows about 89,000 clones, and approximately 89% are seen once. The biggest ten clones account for roughly 21% of the sample. This entry is derived from a study of control samples from healthy donors and cancer patients (dated by TCRdb to the early 2020s). The sequencing input was blood. The TCR was taken from a man aged 25 to 40 in good health.

The DNA sequence is TGTGCCAGCAGCTTAGTGGCGGGGGGGACCTACGAGCAGTACTTC. Translated, this is CASSLVAGGTYEQYF. The rearrangement combines TRBV7-6 with TRBJ2-7, with 9 middle bases fitting TRBD2. Looking up the germline V gene yields CDR1 SGHVS and CDR2 FNYEAQ. The germline V and J ends show losses of 1 base and 2 bases respectively, and no gene match explains 3 bases of the junction. There are 15 amino acids in the CDR3, from cysteine to phenylalanine inclusive. Only the CDR3 DNA stays, 45 bases, in frame from base 1.